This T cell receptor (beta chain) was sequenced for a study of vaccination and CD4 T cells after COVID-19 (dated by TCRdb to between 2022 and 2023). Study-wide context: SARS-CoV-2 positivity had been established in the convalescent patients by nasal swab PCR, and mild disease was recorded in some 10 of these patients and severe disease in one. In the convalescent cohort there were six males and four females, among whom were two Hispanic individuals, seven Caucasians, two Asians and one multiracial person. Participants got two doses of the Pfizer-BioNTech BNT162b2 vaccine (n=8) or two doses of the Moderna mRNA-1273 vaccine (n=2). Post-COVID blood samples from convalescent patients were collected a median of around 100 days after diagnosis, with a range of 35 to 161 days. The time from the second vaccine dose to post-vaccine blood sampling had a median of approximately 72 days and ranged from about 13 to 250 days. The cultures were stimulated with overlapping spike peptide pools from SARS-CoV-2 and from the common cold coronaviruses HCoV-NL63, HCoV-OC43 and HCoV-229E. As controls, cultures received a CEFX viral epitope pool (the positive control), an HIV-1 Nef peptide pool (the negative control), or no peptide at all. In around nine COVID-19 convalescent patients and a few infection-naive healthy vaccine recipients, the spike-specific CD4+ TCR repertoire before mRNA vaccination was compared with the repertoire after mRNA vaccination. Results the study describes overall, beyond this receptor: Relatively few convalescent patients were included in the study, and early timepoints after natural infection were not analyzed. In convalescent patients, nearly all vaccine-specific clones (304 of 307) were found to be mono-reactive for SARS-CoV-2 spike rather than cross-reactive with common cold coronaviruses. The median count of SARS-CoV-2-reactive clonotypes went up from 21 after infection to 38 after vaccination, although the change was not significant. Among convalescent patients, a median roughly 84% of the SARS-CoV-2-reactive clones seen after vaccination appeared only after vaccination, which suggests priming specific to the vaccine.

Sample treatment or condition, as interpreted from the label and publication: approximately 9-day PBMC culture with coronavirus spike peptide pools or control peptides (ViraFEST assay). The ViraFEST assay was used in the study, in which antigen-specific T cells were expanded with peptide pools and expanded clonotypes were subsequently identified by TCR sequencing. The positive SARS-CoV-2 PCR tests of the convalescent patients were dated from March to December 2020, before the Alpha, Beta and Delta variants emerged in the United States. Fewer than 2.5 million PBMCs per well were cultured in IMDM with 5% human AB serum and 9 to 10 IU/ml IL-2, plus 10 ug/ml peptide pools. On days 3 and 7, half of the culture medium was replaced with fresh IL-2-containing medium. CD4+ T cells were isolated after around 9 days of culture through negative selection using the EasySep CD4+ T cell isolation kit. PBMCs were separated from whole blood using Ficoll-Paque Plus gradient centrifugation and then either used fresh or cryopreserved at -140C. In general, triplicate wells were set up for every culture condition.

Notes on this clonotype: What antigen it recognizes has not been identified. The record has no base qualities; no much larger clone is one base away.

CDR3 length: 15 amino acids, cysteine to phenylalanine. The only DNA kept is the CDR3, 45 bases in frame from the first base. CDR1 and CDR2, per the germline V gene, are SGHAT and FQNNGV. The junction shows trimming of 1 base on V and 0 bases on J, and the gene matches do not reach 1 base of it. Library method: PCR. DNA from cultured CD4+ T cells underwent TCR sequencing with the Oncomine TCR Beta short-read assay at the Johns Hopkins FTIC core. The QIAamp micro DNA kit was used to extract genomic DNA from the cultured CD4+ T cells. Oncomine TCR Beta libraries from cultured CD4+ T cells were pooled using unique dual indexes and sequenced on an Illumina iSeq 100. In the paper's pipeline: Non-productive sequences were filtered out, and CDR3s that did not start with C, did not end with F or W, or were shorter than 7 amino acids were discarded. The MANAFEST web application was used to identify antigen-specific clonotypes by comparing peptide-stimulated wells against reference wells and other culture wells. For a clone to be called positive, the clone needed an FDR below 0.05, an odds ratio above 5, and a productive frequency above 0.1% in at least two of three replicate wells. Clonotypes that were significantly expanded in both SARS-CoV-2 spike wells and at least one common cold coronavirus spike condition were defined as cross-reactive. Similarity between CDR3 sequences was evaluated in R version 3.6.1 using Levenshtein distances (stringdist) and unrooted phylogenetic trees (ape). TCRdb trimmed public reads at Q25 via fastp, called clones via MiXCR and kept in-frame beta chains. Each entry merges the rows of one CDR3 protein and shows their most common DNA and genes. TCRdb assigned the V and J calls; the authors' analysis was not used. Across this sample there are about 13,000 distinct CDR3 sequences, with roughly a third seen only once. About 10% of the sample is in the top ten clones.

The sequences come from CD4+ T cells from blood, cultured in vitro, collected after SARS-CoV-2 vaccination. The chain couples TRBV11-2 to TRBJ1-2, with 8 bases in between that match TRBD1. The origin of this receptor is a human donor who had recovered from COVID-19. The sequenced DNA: TGTGCCAGCAGCTTAGTGGGACAGGCTAACTATGGCTACACCTTC. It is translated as CASSLVGQANYGYTF.